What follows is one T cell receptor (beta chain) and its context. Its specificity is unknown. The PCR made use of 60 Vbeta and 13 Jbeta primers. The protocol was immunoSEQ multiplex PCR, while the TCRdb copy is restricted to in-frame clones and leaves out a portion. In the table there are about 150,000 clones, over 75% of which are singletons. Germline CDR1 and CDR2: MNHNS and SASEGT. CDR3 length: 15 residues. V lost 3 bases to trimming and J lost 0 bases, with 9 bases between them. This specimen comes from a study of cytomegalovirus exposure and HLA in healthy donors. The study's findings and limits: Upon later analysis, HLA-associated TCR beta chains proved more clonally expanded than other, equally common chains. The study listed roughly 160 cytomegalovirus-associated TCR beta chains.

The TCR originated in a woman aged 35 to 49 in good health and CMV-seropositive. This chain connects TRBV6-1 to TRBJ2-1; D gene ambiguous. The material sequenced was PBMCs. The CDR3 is CASSESFSSYNEQFF. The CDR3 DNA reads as TGTGCCAGCAGTGAGTCGTTCAGCTCCTACAATGAGCAGTTCTTC.